This T cell receptor beta chain was sequenced in a study of Graves' ophthalmopathy and Graves' hyperthyroidism. In the study overall: Peripheral blood sampling occurred at initial diagnosis, before any treatment.

The stable label applied to hyperthyroidism with no ophthalmopathy within 18 months of follow-up. This clonotype came up many times. Its antigen is as yet unknown. There are 18 residues in the CDR3. The trim removed 0 bases at V and 5 bases at J, leaving 8 bases unmatched. CDR1 and CDR2 (germline): MNHEY, SMNVEV (reference sequence). Amplifying from RNA transcripts, the study obtained TCR beta CDR3 regions. An initial RT-PCR round employing HTBI primers preceded a second-round multiplex PCR. TCRdb re-derived calls from the multiplex PCR reads in MiXCR, one entry per CDR3 protein. Found here are 400,000 or so distinct CDR3 sequences, 15% of them singletons; the top ten hold roughly 7%. Study-wide results and caveats: Most clonotypes expanded in thyroid above 0.001 frequency were present in blood too. As the model predicted ophthalmopathy progression, it achieved a sensitivity of 70% to 71% and a specificity of more than 72%.

The chain links TRBV27 to TRBJ2-2, with 11 bases matching TRBD2. The sequencing input was peripheral blood. This sequence was found in a woman aged 18-35 years with stable Graves' hyperthyroidism. CDR3: CASSLSLRLAGRTGELFF. For the CDR3, the DNA is TGTGCCAGCAGTTTATCGCTAAGACTAGCGGGAAGAACCGGGGAGCTGTTTTTT.